The 17 T cell receptor beta chains below come from one sample, sequenced in a study of T cell clonality in common variable immunodeficiency. Study findings and constraints: In common variable immunodeficiency, TCR beta chains reportedly carried fewer deletions and N-nucleotide insertions.

TCRdb's copy holds only in-frame clones and misses some; the assay was immunoSEQ multiplex PCR. Singletons are absent from the sample, which has about 5,300 clones. These TCRs' antigens remain unknown. Input material: peripheral blood mononuclear cells. These receptors were obtained from a human donor with common variable immunodeficiency.

This clone was found a few times. The read stops 3 residues short of the end of the CDR3; the missing end is completed from the germline J gene. Other DNA variants within this sample encode the same CDR3. This chain joins TRBV5-6 and TRBJ2-7; 9 bases align to TRBD1. CDR3 length: 14 residues. Germline trimming cut 4 bases from V and 4 bases from J; bases unmatched to any gene: 6. Germline-derived CDR1 and CDR2 are SGHDT and YYEEEE. CDR3: CASSGGQGPYEQYF. Incomplete CDR3 DNA: TGTGCCAGCAGCGGGGGACAGGGACCTTACGAG. The full variable domain, completed using reference TRBV5-6 and TRBJ2-7, is DAGVTQSPTHLIKTRGQQVTLRCSPKSGHDTVSWYQQALGQGPQFIFQYYEEEERQRGNFPDRFSGHQFPNYSSELNVNALLLGDSALYLCASSGGQGPYEQYFGPGTRLTVT.

This clone has more than one count but fewer than ten. The CDR3 goes on 3 residues after the read ends, and that part is filled in from the germline J gene. The rearrangement links TRBV5-1 to TRBJ2-5; D possibly corresponds to TRBD1 (5 bases). The V end lost 4 bases, the J end lost 1 base, and 20 bases lay between the germline ends. The CDR3 runs to 17 residues. Per the germline V gene, CDR1 is SGHRS and CDR2 is YFSETQ. The CDR3 DNA, read in part, is TGCGCCAGCAGCGCCCCCCGGGTTGGCAGGGCCCAAGAGACC. Translated, it gives CASSAPRVGRAQET. The full-length CDR3 reads as CASSAPRVGRAQETQYF.

This clone has a handful of counts. Read coverage stops 3 residues before the CDR3 terminus; the germline J gene supplies the remainder. V and J are TRBV7-2 and TRBJ1-2, with 8 positions matching TRBD1. V was clipped by 0 bases and J by 3 bases; unmatched bases: 3. Germline V lookup: CDR1 SGHTA, CDR2 FQGNSA. The CDR3 has 15 amino acids. The CDR3 here is CASSLAATGDYGYTF. CDR3 DNA, as far as it was read: TGTGCCAGCAGCTTAGCCGCGACAGGGGACTATGGC.

This clone was seen a handful of times. From the germline J gene comes the end of the CDR3, since the read stops 3 residues before it. This rearrangement joins TRBV6-2 or TRBV6-3 to TRBJ2-2, with 8 bases aligning to TRBD1. The CDR3 loop spans 15 amino acids. V trimming: 4 bases; J trimming: 4 bases; junction bases outside the gene matches: 5. Germline CDR1 is MNHEY and CDR2 is SVGEGT. Here the CDR3 reads CASSLTGAVTGELFF. CDR3 bases read: TGTGCCAGCAGTTTGACAGGGGCGGTCACCGGGGAG.

A few counts support this clone. The CDR3 end falls 3 residues outside the read, so it is completed with the germline J gene. V usage is TRBV7-2 and J usage is TRBJ1-1; no definite D call. CDR3 size: 14 residues. V gave up 1 base and J gave up 1 base, with 7 bases separating them. CDR1 is SGHTA and CDR2 is FQGNSA in the germline V gene. The CDR3 sequence is CASSLGGWNTEAFF. The DNA read from the CDR3 is TGTGCCAGCAGCTTAGGCGGATGGAACACTGAA.

This clone was recorded at least ten times. The read stops 3 residues short of the end of the CDR3; the missing end is completed from the germline J gene. This chain joins TRBV6-4 and TRBJ2-5, with a weak D call TRBD2 (5 bases). The ends were cut back, 5 bases at V and 5 bases at J, with 18 bases in the middle. The CDR3 has 15 amino acids. Germline-derived CDR1 and CDR2 are MRHNA and SNTAGT. The covered CDR3 bases are TGTGCCAGCAGTTCCCTAGGGATGCCGGGGGAGACC. As protein: CASSSLGMPGET. The whole CDR3 sequence is CASSSLGMPGETQYF.

In its sample, this clone was seen many times. The read terminates 3 residues before the CDR3 end, so the remaining end is supplied by the germline J gene. The V call is TRBV10-3, the J call TRBJ2-3; no clear D. The CDR3 sequence is 14 residues long. Germline lookup yields CDR1 ENHRY and CDR2 SYGVKD. Trimming shortened V by 0 bases and J by 0 bases, and 4 bases separated the two germline ends. Partial CDR3 DNA: TGTGCCATCAGTGAGTCTCCTAGCACAGATACG. It codes for CAISESPSTDT. The full CDR3 sequence reads CAISESPSTDTQYF.

A few counts support this clone. The read falls 3 residues short of the CDR3 end, and the missing part is taken from the germline J gene. The V and J genes are TRBV18 and TRBJ1-6; the D gene is possibly TRBD1 (5 bases). V lost 0 bases, J lost 8 bases, and 8 bases lay in between. Looked up from germline, CDR1 is KGHSH and CDR2 is LQKENI. There are 14 residues in the CDR3. The covered CDR3 bases are TGTGCCAGCTCACCACCAGCAGGGCATTCACCC. It encodes CASSPPAGHSP. The full CDR3 reads CASSPPAGHSPLHF.

The sample holds many counts of this clone. The CDR3 DNA, read in part, is TGCGCCAGCAGCCTAGATACGTCACCC. Translation gives CASSLDTSP. The full CDR3 protein reads CASSLDTSPLHF. The chain has TRBV5-1 and TRBJ1-6, with no clear D. The DNA ends 3 residues before the CDR3 does, and the rest of the CDR3 is filled in from the germline J gene. CDR1 and CDR2 (germline): SGHRS, YFSETQ. Trimming left V 4 bases short and J 10 bases short, with 9 bases between. The CDR3 contains 12 residues.

This clone was seen ten or more times. CDR3 bases read: TGCGCCAGCAGCTTGGAAGGGGGATACACCGGGGAG. Protein sequence: CASSLEGGYTGE. The CDR3 in its entirety is CASSLEGGYTGELFF. This sequence joins TRBV5-1 and TRBJ2-2, with D possibly being TRBD1 (6 bases). Sequencing ends 3 residues short of the CDR3 end; the germline J gene provides the rest. CDR1 is SGHRS and CDR2 is YFSETQ in the germline V gene. Trimming shortened V by 0 bases and J by 3 bases, and 9 bases separated the two germline ends. The CDR3 runs to 15 residues.

A word on this clone: The sequenced fragment ends 3 residues before the CDR3 boundary, so the rest is inferred from the germline J gene. This sequence joins TRBV19 and TRBJ2-2; TRBD1 matches 9 bases. The CDR3 runs 15 residues. V lost 3 bases, J lost 4 bases, and 3 bases stayed unmatched. The germline CDR1 and CDR2 sequences are LNHDA and SQIVND (reference sequence). The sequenced CDR3 bases are TGTGCCAGTAGTATCTGGACAGGGGTCACCGGGGAG. Translated, it gives CASSIWTGVTGE. In full, the CDR3 is CASSIWTGVTGELFF. The variable domain in full, completed from reference TRBV19 and TRBJ2-2, reads DGGITQSPKYLFRKEGQNVTLSCEQNLNHDAMYWYRQDPGQGLRLIYYSQIVNDFQKGDIAEGYSVSREKKESFPLTVTSAQKNPTAFYLCASSIWTGVTGELFFGEGSRLTVL.

A note on this clone: The read gets to within 3 residues of the CDR3 end, and the germline J gene fills in the rest. The rearrangement uses TRBV19 and TRBJ1-2; D might be TRBD1 (5 bases). Per germline, CDR1 LNHDA and CDR2 SQIVND (reference sequence). CDR3 length: 15 residues. CDR3 bases read: TGTGCCAGTAGTATAAAGGGAAGGGGCGCGTACGGC. Its translation is CASSIKGRGAYG. The entire CDR3 protein is CASSIKGRGAYGYTF.

Concerning this clone itself: The read ends 3 residues early relative to the CDR3; the germline J gene fills the gap. The chain uses TRBV2 and TRBJ1-1; D gene unclear. The CDR3 totals 14 residues. The ends were cut back, 4 bases at V and 1 base at J, with 10 bases in the middle. Per the germline V gene, CDR1 is SNHLY and CDR2 is FYNNEI. The chain's CDR3 is CASSVISGNTEAFF. The CDR3 DNA, read in part, is TGTGCCAGCAGTGTAATTTCGGGGAACACTGAA.

A few counts support this clone. The observed sequence ends 3 residues before the CDR3 terminus, with the missing tail filled in from the germline J gene. The chain employs TRBV18 and TRBJ2-3; D is ambiguous. This CDR3 is built from 12 residues. Germline CDR1 KGHSH, CDR2 LQKENI. V was trimmed by 6 bases and J by 4 bases, leaving 8 bases between them. The sequenced part of the CDR3 DNA is TGTGCCAGCTCGCTCGGGTCAGATACG. Residues: CASSLGSDT. The full CDR3 is CASSLGSDTQYF.

This clone was recorded a few times. The read finishes 3 residues shy of the CDR3 end, and the germline J gene is used to complete it. V usage is TRBV6-4 and J usage is TRBJ2-1; 11 bases map to TRBD2. This CDR3 is 15 amino acids long. Germline V CDR1 and CDR2: MRHNA, SNTAGT. V lost 6 bases, J lost 6 bases, and 7 bases stayed unmatched. The part of the CDR3 DNA that was read is TGTGCCAGCAGCCGAGAACTAGCGGGAGTCAATGAG. Its protein product is CASSRELAGVNE. The CDR3, in full, reads CASSRELAGVNEQFF.

This clone occurred a few times. The read terminates 3 residues ahead of where the CDR3 ends, so the germline J gene completes it. V and J are TRBV6-1 and TRBJ2-7, with 10 bases matching TRBD2. Germline assignment: CDR1 MNHNS and CDR2 SASEGT. J was trimmed by 4 bases and V by 4 bases; bases with no gene match: 4. This CDR3 is 14 amino acids long. CDR3 sequence: CASSVSGRRYEQYF. Partial CDR3 DNA: TGTGCCAGCAGTGTTAGCGGGAGGAGATACGAG.

This clone was detected a few times. Read data end 3 residues before the CDR3 end; the end is taken from the germline J gene. The same CDR3 arises from other DNA sequences in this sample as well. The J gene is TRBJ2-2, the V gene TRBV18; 7 bases line up with TRBD1. V shed 1 base and J 4 bases; nucleotides not matched to a gene: 3. The CDR3 consists of 15 residues. From germline, CDR1 is KGHSH and CDR2 LQKENI. The CDR3 region is CASSPRDSATGELFF. The sequenced CDR3 bases are TGTGCCAGCTCACCACGGGACAGCGCCACCGGGGAG.